This TCR beta chain was observed in a study of blood T cell repertoires in COVID-19. Sequenced by immunoSEQ multiplex PCR; TCRdb stores in-frame clones only, minus some. The sample holds about 330,000 clones, under 95% seen once. The CDR3 consists of 14 residues. Looked up from germline, CDR1 is SGHNT and CDR2 is YENEEA. V shed 8 bases, J shed 5 bases, and the junction held 11 bases outside the gene matches. Adults between roughly 18 and 90 years of age took part from 24 US areas. Recovery meant two consecutive negative NP/OP PCR tests, professional clearance, or resolved symptoms. The sequence came from a woman aged 25-40 years who had recovered from COVID-19. Specimen: PBMCs or T cells enriched from blood (not recorded which). V and J are TRBV11-3 and TRBJ1-1, with TRBD1 identical over 7 bases. CDR3 bases: TGTGCCAGCGGCCGAACAGGGGTTGTGACTGAAGCTTTCTTT. Translation: CASGRTGVVTEAFF.